Following are 14 T cell receptor beta chains from one sample sequenced in a study of blood T cell repertoires in COVID-19. Sequenced by immunoSEQ multiplex PCR; TCRdb stores in-frame clones only, minus some. The top ten clones hold roughly 15% of a sample with 95,000 to 110,000 clones, 85% to 90% of them seen once. Material: peripheral blood. Receptor source: a man aged 50 or older with acute or convalescent COVID-19.

This chain joins TRBV27 and TRBJ1-5, with D perhaps TRBD1 (6 bases). The ends were cut back, 2 bases at V and 3 bases at J, with 8 bases in the middle. CDR1 is MNHEY, CDR2 SMNVEV, per germline (reference sequence). CDR3 length equals 14 residues. As DNA, the CDR3 is TGTGCCAGCAGTTTAGACAGGTACAATCAGCCCCAGCATTTT. Translation gives CASSLDRYNQPQHF.

This rearrangement joins TRBV7-9 to TRBJ2-1; D gene ambiguous. The germline V and J ends were trimmed by 7 bases and 3 bases, with 4 bases remaining between them. This CDR3 region has 11 residues. Germline values: CDR1 SEHNR, CDR2 FQNEAQ (reference sequence). CDR3: CASKLYNEQFF. CDR3 bases: TGTGCCAGCAAACTCTACAATGAGCAGTTCTTC.

This clone was seen only once. In the same sample, other DNA sequences code for this CDR3. This chain joins TRBV7-2 and TRBJ1-3, with D unresolved. The CDR3 spans 13 residues. V was cut by 4 bases and J by 0 bases, with 4 bases left in between. Looked up from germline, CDR1 is SGHTA and CDR2 is FQGNSA. The CDR3 bases are TGTGCCAGCAGCTCTTCCTCTGGAAACACCATATATTTT. Protein: CASSSSSGNTIYF.

J is TRBJ1-2 and V is TRBV11-2; 7 nucleotides match TRBD1. The trim removed 6 bases at V and 7 bases at J, leaving 17 bases unmatched. Germline CDR1 is SGHAT and CDR2 is FQNNGV. CDR3 length equals 16 residues. CDR3 DNA sequence: TGTGCCAGCAGTCGGGCCCCAGCAGGGGGTCAAGGTGGCTACACCTTC. This gives the protein CASSRAPAGGQGGYTF.

The chain has TRBV11-2 and TRBJ2-5; maybe TRBD1 (6 bases). There are 14 residues in the CDR3. CDR1 SGHAT and CDR2 FQNNGV come from the germline V gene. V was cut by 5 bases and J by 1 base, with 11 bases left in between. The CDR3 DNA sequence: TGTGCCAGCAGCGGACGGACAGCCCAAGAGACCCAGTACTTC. Translated, it gives CASSGRTAQETQYF. Drawing the rest from reference TRBV11-2 and TRBJ2-5, the complete variable domain is EAGVAQSPRYKIIEKRQSVAFWCNPISGHATLYWYQQILGQGPKLLIQFQNNGVVDDSQLPKDRFSAERLKGVDSTLKIQPAKLEDSAVYLCASSGRTAQETQYFGPGTRLLVL.

This chain joins TRBV2 and TRBJ2-2; a weak D match, TRBD2 (6 bases). With 6 bases removed from V and 6 bases from J, the gap between germline ends came to 14 bases. Germline CDR1 SNHLY, CDR2 FYNNEI. The CDR3 sequence is 14 residues long. The CDR3 is CASRWRAASGELFF. The CDR3, as DNA: TGTGCCAGCAGGTGGAGGGCCGCATCCGGGGAGCTGTTTTTT.

This chain joins TRBV29-1 and TRBJ2-1; TRBD2 matches at 7 bases. Germline V CDR1 and CDR2: SQVTM, ANQGSEA. The V gene end was trimmed by 5 bases and the J gene end by 9 bases; junction bases not matched to a gene: 7. The CDR3 totals 12 residues. The CDR3 nucleotides read TGCAGCGTTAGTGTCTCTAGCGGTGAGCAGTTCTTC. The encoded protein is CSVSVSSGEQFF.

The chain recombines TRBV10-2 with TRBJ2-2, with D perhaps matching TRBD1 (5 bases). The CDR3 spans 13 residues. The germline V and J ends were trimmed by 3 bases and 3 bases, with 5 bases remaining between them. Looked up from germline, CDR1 is WSHSY and CDR2 is SAAADI. This chain's CDR3 is CASSDRDTGELFF. Written as DNA, the CDR3 is TGCGCCAGCAGTGACAGGGACACCGGGGAGCTGTTTTTT.

V usage is TRBV7-2 and J usage is TRBJ2-1; TRBD1 agrees at 9 bases. Looked up from germline, CDR1 is SGHTA and CDR2 is FQGNSA. The CDR3 consists of 15 residues. The ends lost 5 bases at V and 7 bases at J; junction bases unmatched: 9. CDR3: CASSPGQGWGNEQFF. The CDR3 DNA reads as TGTGCCAGCAGCCCCGGACAGGGGTGGGGAAATGAGCAGTTCTTC.

The V call is TRBV18, the J call TRBJ2-5, with D tentatively TRBD1 (5 bases). This CDR3 has 13 residues. Trimming shortened V by 3 bases and J by 2 bases, and 7 bases separated the two germline ends. Germline lookup yields CDR1 KGHSH and CDR2 LQKENI. The CDR3 protein is CASSPRQQETQYF. The CDR3 DNA reads as TGTGCCAGCTCACCTCGACAGCAAGAGACCCAGTACTTC.

V gene TRBV11-2 combines with J gene TRBJ1-3; D not resolved. CDR3 length equals 13 residues. Trimming pared 5 bases from V and 7 bases from J, leaving 12 bases between. The germline gives CDR1 SGHAT, CDR2 FQNNGV. CDR3 sequence: CASSLPSPNTIYF. CDR3 sequence (DNA): TGTGCCAGCAGCCTCCCCAGTCCCAACACCATATATTTT.

The chain uses TRBV5-4 and TRBJ1-1, with D possibly TRBD1 on 5 matching bases. V gave up 1 base and J gave up 0 bases, with 13 bases separating them. CDR3 size: 16 residues. Germline CDR1 reads SGHNT; CDR2 reads YYREEE (reference sequence). CDR3 sequence: CASSLWGGSMNTEAFF. DNA of the CDR3: TGTGCCAGCAGCTTGTGGGGGGGGAGCATGAACACTGAAGCTTTCTTT.

V and J are TRBV12-3 or TRBV12-4 and TRBJ2-7, with D possibly being TRBD1 (6 bases). The CDR3 runs 13 residues. Trimming pared 5 bases from V and 2 bases from J, leaving 10 bases between. CDR3 protein: CASSRTEAYEQYF. In nucleotides, the CDR3 is TGTGCCAGCAGTCGGACAGAGGCCTACGAGCAGTACTTC.

The rearrangement joins TRBV5-1 to TRBJ2-3; 9 bases map to TRBD2. The CDR3 has 15 amino acids. J gave up 4 bases and V 4 bases, and 7 bases lay outside the gene matches. Germline CDR1 and CDR2: SGHRS and YFSETQ. In nucleotides, the CDR3 is TGCGCCAGCAGCAAAGCGGGAGGTATAGCAGATACGCAGTATTTT. This sequence encodes CASSKAGGIADTQYF. Based on the CDR3 plus reference TRBV5-1 and TRBJ2-3, the full variable domain is KAGVTQTPRYLIKTRGQQVTLSCSPISGHRSVSWYQQTPGQGLQFLFEYFSETQRNKGNFPGRFSGRQFSNSRSEMNVSTLELGDSALYLCASSKAGGIADTQYFGPGTRLTVL.